What follows are 24 T cell receptor beta chains derived from one specimen sequenced in a study of response to subunit inactivated influenza vaccine. TCRdb re-derived calls from the RT-PCR reads in MiXCR, one entry per CDR3 protein. The sample contains approximately 530,000 distinct CDR3 sequences, over 10% of which appear only once. The sample here was PBMCs from blood, taken 45 days after vaccination. These receptor sequences come from a man between 45 and 60 years old who received an inactivated influenza vaccine.

This clonotype has at least ten counts. J is TRBJ2-3 and V is TRBV24-1; D is possibly TRBD2 (6 bases). The CDR3 runs 12 residues. Trimming stripped 8 bases from V and 6 bases from J, with 11 bases between. Germline CDR1 is KGHDR and CDR2 is SFDVKD. The CDR3 loop is CATMRDGDTQYF. DNA of the CDR3: TGTGCCACCATGCGGGACGGGGATACGCAGTATTTT.

The chain has TRBV20-1 and TRBJ2-7; 10 nucleotides line up with TRBD1. Germline V gene data show CDR1 as DFQATT and CDR2 as SNEGSKA (reference sequence). V was pared by 5 bases and J by 0 bases, with 4 bases of the junction left unmatched. CDR3 length: 14 residues. The CDR3 DNA follows: TGCAGTGCTCGGGACAGGGGAATCTCCTACGAGCAGTACTTC. Its protein is CSARDRGISYEQYF.

This clonotype was recorded a few times. The CDR3 sequence: CASGDRDEYGYTF. CDR3 sequence (DNA): TGTGCCAGCGGAGACAGGGATGAGTATGGCTACACCTTC. The gene calls are TRBV6-6 and TRBJ1-2, with 7 bases fitting TRBD1. After removal of 8 bases from V and 5 bases from J, the junction contained 8 bases not matched to a gene. Germline CDR1 MNHNY, CDR2 SVGAGI (reference sequence). This CDR3 region has 13 residues.

This clonotype came up a few times. The chain joins TRBV7-2 to TRBJ2-3, with 14 bases lining up with TRBD2. V was clipped by 5 bases and J by 6 bases; unmatched bases: 10. This CDR3 has 17 residues. Per germline, CDR1 SGHTA and CDR2 FQGNSA. CDR3 region: CASSIRLAGGMRDTQYF. As DNA, the CDR3 is TGTGCCAGCAGCATACGACTAGCGGGAGGGATGCGGGATACGCAGTATTTT.

In this sample, this clonotype turned up a few times. The V call is TRBV12-3 or TRBV12-4, the J call TRBJ2-1; 13 nucleotides match TRBD2. V was clipped by 6 bases and J by 9 bases; unmatched bases: 8. This CDR3 is built from 15 residues. This CDR3 reads CASSLTSGGVGEQFF. The CDR3 DNA sequence: TGTGCCAGCAGCCTAACTAGCGGGGGGGTTGGTGAGCAGTTCTTC.

This clonotype was observed at least ten times. The chain recombines TRBV12-3 or TRBV12-4 with TRBJ2-3, with a weak D call TRBD2 (5 bases). The CDR3 runs to 14 residues. V was trimmed by 3 bases and J by 6 bases, leaving 13 bases between them. The chain's CDR3 is CASSFVLAVDTQYF. The CDR3 DNA reads as TGTGCCAGCAGTTTCGTCCTAGCTGTGGATACGCAGTATTTT.

The chain carries TRBV11-1 and TRBJ1-1, with 7 bases aligning to TRBD1. V lost 4 bases, J lost 1 base, and 6 bases stayed unmatched. Germline CDR1 reads SGHAT; CDR2 reads FQDESV (reference sequence). There are 15 residues in the CDR3. The CDR3 DNA is TGTGCCAGCAGCTCCGTGACAGGGAGGAACACTGAAGCTTTCTTT. It encodes CASSSVTGRNTEAFF.

The chain joins TRBV6-2 or TRBV6-3 to TRBJ2-1, with D possibly matching TRBD2 (5 bases). Germline V gene sequence: CDR1 MNHEY, CDR2 SVGEGT. V was shortened by 4 bases and J by 10 bases, with 8 bases between the two germline ends. CDR3 length equals 11 residues. For the CDR3, the DNA is TGTGCCAGCAGTTTCCCGGGGGAGCAGTTCTTC. Its translation: CASSFPGEQFF.

This clonotype was counted a few times. CDR3 amino acids: CSAPPYRGAAYNEQFF. The CDR3, as DNA: TGCAGTGCGCCACCGTATCGGGGGGCCGCCTACAATGAGCAGTTCTTC. The J gene is TRBJ2-1, the V gene TRBV20-1, with D maybe TRBD2 (7 bases). V was pared by 6 bases and J by 2 bases, with 20 bases between. This CDR3 has 16 amino acids. From germline, CDR1 is DFQATT and CDR2 SNEGSKA (reference sequence).

The rearrangement uses TRBV5-6 and TRBJ2-7; D call uncertain. The ends were cut back, 6 bases at V and 0 bases at J, with 10 bases in the middle. The germline gives CDR1 SGHDT, CDR2 YYEEEE. The length of the CDR3 is 13 residues. CDR3 bases: TGTGCCAGCATCGGAGCAGACTCCTACGAGCAGTACTTC. It codes for CASIGADSYEQYF.

V usage is TRBV6-5 and J usage is TRBJ2-7, with a tentative D call TRBD2 (5 bases). The CDR3 has 14 residues. Germline V gene sequence: CDR1 MNHEY, CDR2 SVGAGI. The V end was cut by 1 base, the J end by 0 bases, with 7 bases between. CDR3 DNA sequence: TGTGCCAGCAGTTACTTTGGGAGCTCCTACGAGCAGTACTTC. It translates to CASSYFGSSYEQYF.

This clonotype was seen more than once but under ten times. The rearrangement links TRBV3-1 to TRBJ1-1, with 8 bases lining up with TRBD1. The V segment lost 4 bases and the J segment 0 bases; nucleotides outside the gene matches: 7. This CDR3 is 16 amino acids long. Germline V gene sequence: CDR1 LGHDT, CDR2 YNNKEL (reference sequence). The CDR3 DNA follows: TGTGCCAGCAGCCCGAACACAGGGGGTATGAACACTGAAGCTTTCTTT. Its translation is CASSPNTGGMNTEAFF.

This clonotype was seen repeatedly, ten times or more. The chain joins TRBV24-1 to TRBJ2-5; 7 bases agree with TRBD2. In germline, CDR1 is KGHDR, CDR2 SFDVKD. CDR3 length: 17 amino acids. The J segment lost 5 bases and the V segment lost 5 bases, leaving 16 bases of the junction unmatched. The CDR3 DNA follows: TGTGCCACCAGTGGTTCTGGGGGAGGGCTATCGTATGAGACCCAGTACTTC. As protein: CATSGSGGGLSYETQYF.

About this clonotype itself: A read error may account for a junction end that differs from germline. The chain is built from TRBV29-1 and TRBJ2-1, with unresolved D. Germline V gene data show CDR1 as SQVTM and CDR2 as ANQGSEA. This CDR3 has 14 residues. CDR3 nucleotide sequence: TGCAGCGTTGAAGATGGGAAGACCTATAATGAGCAGTTCTTC. Its protein is CSVEDGKTYNEQFF.

This clonotype was observed at least ten times. The J gene is TRBJ1-4, the V gene TRBV5-1; unclear D gene. V was pared by 4 bases and J by 8 bases, with 12 bases between. The CDR3 is 13 residues long. Germline V gene sequence: CDR1 SGHRS, CDR2 YFSETQ. The CDR3 loop is CASSPPAGEKLFF. The DNA of the CDR3 is TGCGCCAGCAGCCCCCCGGCGGGCGAAAAACTGTTTTTT.

The chain links TRBV29-1 to TRBJ2-4, with D perhaps matching TRBD2 (5 bases). Trimming removed 2 bases from V and 3 bases from J, with 17 bases in between. This CDR3 contains 16 residues. Germline CDR1 and CDR2: SQVTM and ANQGSEA. The CDR3 region has the DNA TGCAGCGTTGAAATACCGACGGGGTTTGTCAAAAACATTCAGTACTTC. Translated: CSVEIPTGFVKNIQYF.

The chain is built from TRBV20-1 and TRBJ2-3; 8 bases match TRBD1. V gave up 7 bases and J gave up 4 bases; unmatched junction bases: 10. The CDR3 covers 14 residues. Germline CDR1 is DFQATT and CDR2 is SNEGSKA (reference sequence). The DNA for the CDR3 is TGCAGTGAGGGGCCACAGGGGGTCGCAGATACGCAGTATTTT. It translates to CSEGPQGVADTQYF.

The table lists this clonotype with a few counts. This chain links TRBV7-3 with TRBJ2-1, with D hard to call. Between the trimmed V and J ends, which lost 2 bases and 0 bases, there was a span of 11 bases. The germline V gene has CDR1 SGHTA and CDR2 FQGTGA. The CDR3 contains 16 residues. The CDR3 sequence: CASSLSRTLSYNEQFF. DNA of the CDR3: TGTGCCAGCAGCTTATCTAGAACCCTCTCCTACAATGAGCAGTTCTTC.

The chain couples TRBV3-1 to TRBJ2-2; D is perhaps TRBD1 (6 bases). This CDR3 comprises 16 residues. From germline, CDR1 is LGHDT and CDR2 YNNKEL (reference sequence). The V end was cut by 4 bases, the J end by 0 bases, with 12 bases between. CDR3 sequence: CASSRRQGTNTGELFF. The CDR3 DNA sequence: TGTGCCAGCAGCCGTCGCCAGGGGACGAACACCGGGGAGCTGTTTTTT.

The V call is TRBV28, the J call TRBJ2-2; maybe TRBD1 (6 bases). The CDR3 has 15 residues. Germline CDR1 reads MDHEN; CDR2 reads SYDVKM. Trimming left V 7 bases short and J 1 base short, with 13 bases between. The chain's CDR3 is CASTWGTMNTGELFF. The DNA of the CDR3 is TGTGCCAGCACCTGGGGGACAATGAACACCGGGGAGCTGTTTTTT.

This clonotype was seen only a few times. This sequence joins TRBV25-1 and TRBJ1-1, with TRBD1 as a possible D gene (5 bases). CDR3 length equals 12 residues. CDR1 is MGHDK, CDR2 SYGVNS, per germline. Trimming left V 5 bases short and J 8 bases short, with 12 bases between. In nucleotides, the CDR3 is TGTGCCAGCAGTCGGGCAGGGCCAGAAGCTTTCTTT. Translated: CASSRAGPEAFF.

Only a few counts were recorded for this clonotype. The V gene is TRBV20-1, the J gene TRBJ2-5; D may correspond to TRBD1 or TRBD2 (5 bases each). Per the germline V gene, CDR1 is DFQATT and CDR2 is SNEGSKA (reference sequence). This CDR3 has 14 amino acids. V lost 3 bases to trimming and J lost 1 base, with 12 bases between them. In DNA, the CDR3 is TGCAGTGCTAGCAAGAGGGGTGGCCAAGAGACCCAGTACTTC. It encodes CSASKRGGQETQYF.

This clonotype was seen more than once but under ten times. The chain has TRBV11-2 and TRBJ2-3; TRBD2 aligns across 9 bases. The CDR3 totals 20 residues. Germline V gene data show CDR1 as SGHAT and CDR2 as FQNNGV. V lost 0 bases, J lost 2 bases, and 15 bases stayed unmatched. CDR3: CASSLEGWVASGTYTDTQYF. CDR3 sequence (DNA): TGTGCCAGCAGCTTAGAGGGTTGGGTGGCTAGCGGGACTTACACAGATACGCAGTATTTT.

This clonotype has ten or more counts. The chain recombines TRBV6-1 with TRBJ1-2; 7 positions agree with TRBD1. The CDR3 runs to 18 residues. Per germline, CDR1 MNHNS and CDR2 SASEGT. J was trimmed by 0 bases and V by 6 bases; bases with no gene match: 16. The CDR3 is CASSVFSTRQGPNYGYTF. The CDR3 region has the DNA TGTGCCAGCAGCGTTTTCTCTACGAGACAGGGCCCTAACTATGGCTACACCTTC.